The following is a T cell receptor (beta chain) sequence with its context. Trimming took 0 bases from V and 0 from J, leaving 13 bases between them. The CDR3 totals 17 residues. The germline gives CDR1 SGHRS, CDR2 YFSETQ. Authors' methods: Amplifying reference gene primers gave estimates of nucleated cell counts. Profiled with immunoSEQ multiplex PCR; TCRdb holds only in-frame clones, not every one. Clone size and the V and J calls come from that table; the DNA yielded D and trimming. The sample contains roughly 120,000 clones, about 86% of which appear only once. This entry belongs to a study of blood T cell repertoires in COVID-19. About the study: From the United States, Italy and Spain came samples of acute and convalescent COVID-19. The analysed material was cDNA or gDNA that came from T cells, B-cell-depleted T cells, or PBMCs.

This chain connects TRBV5-1 to TRBJ1-3; D is unresolved. The origin of this receptor is a woman aged 45-65 years with acute or convalescent COVID-19. Sequenced sample: peripheral blood. DNA for the CDR3: TGCGCCAGCAGCTTGGGCCCCGGTCCGAACTCTGGAAACACCATATATTTT. Its protein is CASSLGPGPNSGNTIYF.